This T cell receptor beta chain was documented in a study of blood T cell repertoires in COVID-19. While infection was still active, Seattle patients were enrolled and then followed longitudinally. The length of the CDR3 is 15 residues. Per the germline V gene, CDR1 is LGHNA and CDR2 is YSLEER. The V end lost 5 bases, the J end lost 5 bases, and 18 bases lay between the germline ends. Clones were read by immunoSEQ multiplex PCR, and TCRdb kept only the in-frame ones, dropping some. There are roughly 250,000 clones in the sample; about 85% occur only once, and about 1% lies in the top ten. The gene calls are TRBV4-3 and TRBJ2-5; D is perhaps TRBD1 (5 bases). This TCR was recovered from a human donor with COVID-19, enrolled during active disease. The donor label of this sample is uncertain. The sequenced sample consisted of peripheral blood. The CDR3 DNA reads TGCGCCAGCAGCTTAAGTAGGGGCGAGGTTGAGACCCAGTACTTC. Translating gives CASSLSRGEVETQYF.